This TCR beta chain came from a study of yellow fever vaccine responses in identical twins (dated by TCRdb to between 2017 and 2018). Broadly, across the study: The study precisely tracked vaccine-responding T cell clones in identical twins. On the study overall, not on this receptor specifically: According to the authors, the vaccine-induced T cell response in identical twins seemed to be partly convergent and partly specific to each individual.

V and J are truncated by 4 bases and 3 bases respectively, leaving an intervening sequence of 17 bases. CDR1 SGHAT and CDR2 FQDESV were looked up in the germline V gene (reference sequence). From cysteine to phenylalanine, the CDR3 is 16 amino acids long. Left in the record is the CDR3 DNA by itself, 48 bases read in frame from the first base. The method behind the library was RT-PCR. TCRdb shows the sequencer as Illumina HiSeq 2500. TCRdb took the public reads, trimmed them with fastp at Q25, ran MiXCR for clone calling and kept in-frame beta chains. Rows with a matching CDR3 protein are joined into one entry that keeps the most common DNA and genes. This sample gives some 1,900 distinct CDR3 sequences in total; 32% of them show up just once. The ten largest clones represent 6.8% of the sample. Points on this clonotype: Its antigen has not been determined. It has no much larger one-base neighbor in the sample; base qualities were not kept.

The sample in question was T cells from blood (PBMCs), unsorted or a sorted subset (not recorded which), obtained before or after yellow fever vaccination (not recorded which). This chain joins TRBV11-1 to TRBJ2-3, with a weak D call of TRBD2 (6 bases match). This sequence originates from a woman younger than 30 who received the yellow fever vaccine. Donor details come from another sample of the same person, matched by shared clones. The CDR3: CASSSPAGRGTDTQYF. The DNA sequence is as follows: TGTGCCAGCAGCTCCCCCGCGGGGCGGGGAACAGATACGCAGTATTTT.